The entry that follows covers one T cell receptor (beta chain) sequence. The data belong to a study of blood T cell repertoires in COVID-19. Study-wide background: Spain, Italy and the United States supplied samples that represented acute and convalescent COVID-19. In each case, the material was cDNA or gDNA derived from T cells, B-cell-depleted T cells, or PBMCs.

The ends were cut back, 0 bases at V and 5 bases at J, with 11 bases in the middle. This CDR3 has 14 residues. Germline V gene sequence: CDR1 MGHRA, CDR2 YSYEKL. Participant age was about 18 to 100 years, and participants resided in about two dozen US areas. The study assigned cohorts using participant-reported clinical history. Assay used: immunoSEQ multiplex PCR; TCRdb lists only in-frame clones, some missing. The sample holds some 260,000 clones, roughly nine tenths seen once. The chain couples TRBV4-1 to TRBJ2-7; D gene uncertain. This TCR was recovered from a woman aged 25 to 39 with acute COVID-19. Material for sequencing was PBMCs or T cells enriched from blood (not recorded which). The CDR3 coding sequence is TGCGCCAGCAGCCAAGATCGAGCTGCGGACGAGCAGTACTTC. It encodes CASSQDRAADEQYF.